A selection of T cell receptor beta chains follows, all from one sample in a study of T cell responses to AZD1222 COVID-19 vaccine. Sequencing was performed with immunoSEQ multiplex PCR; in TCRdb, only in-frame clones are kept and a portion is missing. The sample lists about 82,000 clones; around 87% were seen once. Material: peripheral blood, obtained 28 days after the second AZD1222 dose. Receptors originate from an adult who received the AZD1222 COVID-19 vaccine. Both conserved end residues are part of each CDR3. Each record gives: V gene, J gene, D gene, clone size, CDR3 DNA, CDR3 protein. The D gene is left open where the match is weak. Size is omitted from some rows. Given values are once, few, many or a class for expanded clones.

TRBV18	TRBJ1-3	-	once	TGTGCCAGCTCAAGTTCAGGTGACTCTGGAAACACCATATATTTT	CASSSSGDSGNTIYF
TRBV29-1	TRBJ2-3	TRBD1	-	TGCAGCGGTGGGACAGGGGGAGATACGCAGTATTTT	CSGGTGGDTQYF
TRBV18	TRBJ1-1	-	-	TGTGCCAGCTCACGGCAATCCGGAGGGTACACTGAAGCTTTCTTT	CASSRQSGGYTEAFF
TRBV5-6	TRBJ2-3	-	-	TGTGCCAGCAGCTTGGGAGGGGGGGTCCTACACCTTAGCACAGATACGCAGTATTTT	CASSLGGGVLHLSTDTQYF
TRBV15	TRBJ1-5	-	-	TGTGCCACCAGCAGAGAAGCAGGGAATCAGCCCCAGCATTTT	CATSREAGNQPQHF
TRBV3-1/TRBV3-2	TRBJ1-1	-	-	TGTGCCAGCAGCCCCGGGACCCAGAACACTGAAGCTTTCTTT	CASSPGTQNTEAFF
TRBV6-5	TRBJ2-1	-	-	TGTGCCAGCAGTTTCGACTACGACAGTGAGCAGTTCTTC	CASSFDYDSEQFF
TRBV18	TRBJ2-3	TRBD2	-	TGTGCCAGCTCACCACCGATAGGCGGGGGAGGAGATACGCAGTATTTT	CASSPPIGGGGDTQYF
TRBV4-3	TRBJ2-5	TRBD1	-	TGCGCCAGCAGCGAAGGAAGGACAGGGGAAGAGACCCAGTACTTC	CASSEGRTGEETQYF
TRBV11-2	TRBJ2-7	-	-	TGTGCCAGCAGCTCTGGAGGAACCTACGAGCAGTACTTC	CASSSGGTYEQYF
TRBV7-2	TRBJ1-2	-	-	TGTGCCAGCAGCCCTCCCTTGGGGGCGCGCGGCTACACCTTC	CASSPPLGARGYTF
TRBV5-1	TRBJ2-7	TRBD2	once	TGCGCCAGCAGCTTAAGCGGGGGGAGCTCCTACGAGCAGTACTTC	CASSLSGGSSYEQYF
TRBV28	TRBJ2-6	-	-	TGTGCCAGCACCCCGGCCGGGGCTGGGGCCAACGTCCTGACTTTC	CASTPAGAGANVLTF
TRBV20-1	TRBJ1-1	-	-	TGCAGTGCTAGTCTCACAAGCATGAACACTGAAGCTTTCTTT	CSASLTSMNTEAFF
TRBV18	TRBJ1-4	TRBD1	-	TGTGCCAGCTCACTCAATAACAGGGGAAGCCGTGAAAAACTGTTTTTT	CASSLNNRGSREKLFF
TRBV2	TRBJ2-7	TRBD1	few	TGTGCCAGCAATGGACAGGTAGGCGAGCAGTACTTC	CASNGQVGEQYF
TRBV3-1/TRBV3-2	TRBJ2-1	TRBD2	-	TGTGCCAGCAGCCATGGGACTAGCGGGGGGCGGTTGTTCTTC	CASSHGTSGGRLFF
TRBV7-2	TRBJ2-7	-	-	TGTGCCAGCAGCTTCGGTGGTGAGCAGTACTTC	CASSFGGEQYF
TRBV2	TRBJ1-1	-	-	TGTGCCAGCAGGGGTCAGGGTGGAGTATGGAACACTGAAGCTTTCTTT	CASRGQGGVWNTEAFF
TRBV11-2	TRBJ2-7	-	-	TGTGCCAGCAGCTGGCAGGGTTCCTACGAGCAGTACTTC	CASSWQGSYEQYF
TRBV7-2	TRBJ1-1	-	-	TGTGCCAGCAGCTTTACTGTGAACACTGAAGCTTTCTTT	CASSFTVNTEAFF
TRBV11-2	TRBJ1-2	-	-	TGTGCCAGCAGCTTAGAGGCGCGCTATGGCTACACCTTC	CASSLEARYGYTF
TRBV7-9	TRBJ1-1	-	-	TGTGCCAGCAGGCCACTTGACGGTGTGAACACTGAAGCTTTCTTT	CASRPLDGVNTEAFF
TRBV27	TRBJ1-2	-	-	TGTGCCAGCAAAGGGTTATCACCAGGGTATGGCTACACCTTC	CASKGLSPGYGYTF
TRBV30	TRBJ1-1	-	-	TGTGCCTGGAGTGAAAGACAGGAGGGAGAAGCTTTCTTT	CAWSERQEGEAFF
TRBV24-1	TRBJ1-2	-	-	TGTGCCACCATATACACGCACTATGGCTACACCTTC	CATIYTHYGYTF
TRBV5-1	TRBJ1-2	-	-	TGCGCCAGCAGCTTGGCCCCAGGGTACTATGGCTACACCTTC	CASSLAPGYYGYTF
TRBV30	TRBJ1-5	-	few	TGTGCCTGGAGTGCTGGGGTGGACCAGCCCCAGCATTTT	CAWSAGVDQPQHF
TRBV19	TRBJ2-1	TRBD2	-	TGTGCCAGTAGTATCGGAGTAGCGGGGGACGACAATGAGCAGTTCTTC	CASSIGVAGDDNEQFF
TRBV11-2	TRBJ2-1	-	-	TGTGCCAGCAGCCTCGAGGGTGAGCAGTTCTTC	CASSLEGEQFF
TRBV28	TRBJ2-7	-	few	TGTGCCAGCAGTTCTTTGCTTGGGGCAGGGCGCTTATACGAGCAGTACTTC	CASSSLLGAGRLYEQYF
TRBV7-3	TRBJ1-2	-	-	TGTGCCAGCAGCCCACAATCGGACAGTAACTATGGCTACACCTTC	CASSPQSDSNYGYTF
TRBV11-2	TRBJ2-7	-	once	TGTGCCAGCAGCTTATGGTCTCAACAATCCTACGAGCAGTACTTC	CASSLWSQQSYEQYF
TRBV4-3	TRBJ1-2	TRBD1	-	TGCGCCAGCAGCCAGTACACAGGGGGCCAAGGTAACTATGGCTACACCTTC	CASSQYTGGQGNYGYTF
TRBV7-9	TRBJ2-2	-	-	TGTGCCAGCAGCTTAGTTTGGGGAACCGGGGAGCTGTTTTTT	CASSLVWGTGELFF
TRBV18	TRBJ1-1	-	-	TGTGCCAGCTCACCCGACATGGGGAGGACTGAAGCTTTCTTT	CASSPDMGRTEAFF
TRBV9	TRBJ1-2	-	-	TGTGCCAGCAGCGTAGCGGCAGGAGCTAACTATGGCTACACCTTC	CASSVAAGANYGYTF
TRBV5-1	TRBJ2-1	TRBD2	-	TGCGCCAGCAGCGCGGCGGGGGGGTACAATGAGCAGTTCTTC	CASSAAGGYNEQFF
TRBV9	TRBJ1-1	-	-	TGTGCCAGCAGCGTATATGGGAACACTGAAGCTTTCTTT	CASSVYGNTEAFF
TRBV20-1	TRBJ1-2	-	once	TGCAGTGCTAGTATGTGGGTCGGCTACACCTTC	CSASMWVGYTF
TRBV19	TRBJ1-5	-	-	TGTGCCACCAAGAGTGGCATTCTCAATCAGCCCCAGCATTTT	CATKSGILNQPQHF
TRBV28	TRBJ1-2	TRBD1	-	TGTGCCAGCAGTCCCCCGACAGGGTTGTATGGCTACACCTTC	CASSPPTGLYGYTF
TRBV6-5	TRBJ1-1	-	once	TGTGCCACTTCACGGACGGCCCTCGCTGAAGCTTTCTTT	CATSRTALAEAFF
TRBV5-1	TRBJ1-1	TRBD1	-	TGCGCCAGCGCTACCGGTACAGGGGGCTGGGGCACTGAAGCTTTCTTT	CASATGTGGWGTEAFF
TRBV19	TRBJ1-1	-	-	TGTGCCAGTATGGTAGATAGGGACACTGAAGCTTTCTTT	CASMVDRDTEAFF
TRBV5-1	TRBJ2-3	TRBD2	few	TGCGCCAGCAGCTTGGATGGGCGGGGGTCGATAGATACGCAGTATTTT	CASSLDGRGSIDTQYF
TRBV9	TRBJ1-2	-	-	TGTGCCAGCAGCGTAGAAGTCGCGGGGTATGGCTACACCTTC	CASSVEVAGYGYTF
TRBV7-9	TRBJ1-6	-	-	TGTGCCAGCAGCTTAGGGGCAGGGGAAGGATCACCCCTCCACTTT	CASSLGAGEGSPLHF
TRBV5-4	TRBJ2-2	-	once	TGTGCCAGCAGCTTTAAAGGGACCGGGGAGCTGTTTTTT	CASSFKGTGELFF
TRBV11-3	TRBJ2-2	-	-	TGTGCCAGCAGCCGGGACTTCTCCGGGGAGCTGTTTTTT	CASSRDFSGELFF
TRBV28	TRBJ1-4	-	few	TGTGCCAGCAGCCGTTCCGAGGGGGGATTTGAAAAACTGTTTTTT	CASSRSEGGFEKLFF
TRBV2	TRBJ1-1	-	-	TGTGCCAGCAGTGTTACGATGAACACTGAAGCTTTCTTT	CASSVTMNTEAFF
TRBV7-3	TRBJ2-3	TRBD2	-	TGTGCCAGCAGCCCAGGGACTAGTAAGGATACGCAGTATTTT	CASSPGTSKDTQYF
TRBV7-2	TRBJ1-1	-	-	TGTGCCAGCAGCTCAGGTGGGACGGCGAACACTGAAGCTTTCTTT	CASSSGGTANTEAFF
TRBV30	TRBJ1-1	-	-	TGTGCCTGGAGTGTACATACTGAAGCTTTCTTT	CAWSVHTEAFF
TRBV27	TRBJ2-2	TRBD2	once	TGTGCCAGCAGTGGTAGCGGGGGGGCCACCGGGGAGCTGTTTTTT	CASSGSGGATGELFF
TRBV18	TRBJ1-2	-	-	TGTGCCAGCTCACACGGGACTCAAGTCGACTATGGCTACACCTTC	CASSHGTQVDYGYTF
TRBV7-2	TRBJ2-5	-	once	TGTGCCAGCAGCCAACAAGAGACCCAGTACTTC	CASSQQETQYF
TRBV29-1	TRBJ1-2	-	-	TGCAGCGTCCAGAGGGGCGAGGACTATGGCTACACCTTC	CSVQRGEDYGYTF